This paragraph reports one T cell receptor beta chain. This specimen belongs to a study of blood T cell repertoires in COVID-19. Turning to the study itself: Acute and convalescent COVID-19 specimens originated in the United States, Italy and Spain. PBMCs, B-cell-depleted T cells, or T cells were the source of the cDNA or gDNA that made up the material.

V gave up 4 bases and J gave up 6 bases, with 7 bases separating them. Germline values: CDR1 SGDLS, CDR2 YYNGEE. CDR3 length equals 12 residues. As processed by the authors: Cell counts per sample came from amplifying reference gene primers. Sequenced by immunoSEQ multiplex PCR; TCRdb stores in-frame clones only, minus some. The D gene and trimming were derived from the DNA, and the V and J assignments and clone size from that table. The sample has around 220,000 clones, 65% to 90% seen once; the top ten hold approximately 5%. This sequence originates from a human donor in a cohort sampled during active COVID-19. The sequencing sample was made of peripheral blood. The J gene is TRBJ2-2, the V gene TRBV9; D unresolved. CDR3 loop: CASSPQSGELFF. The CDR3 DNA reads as TGTGCCAGCAGCCCACAGTCCGGGGAGCTGTTTTTT.